This T cell receptor (beta chain) originates from a study of T-cell reconstitution after alpha-beta-depleted transplantation in children. The study's findings and limits: Newly generated T cells supplied most T-cell counts and diversity one year post-transplant. At day 60, the high TCRbeta diversity found in some patients originated from recipient T cells and thymic progenitors that had survived. Several hundred expanded graft clones reportedly gave rise to the alpha-beta T cells present about two months after transplant.

It was with unique molecular identifiers that the TCRbeta library was prepared. TCRdb redid the calling of the PCR reads with MiXCR, one entry per CDR3 protein. The repertoire holds about 1,000,000 distinct CDR3 sequences, with about 30% as singletons. CDR3 length equals 14 residues. V lost 6 bases, J lost 5 bases, and 15 bases lay in between. This clonotype has only a few counts. Its antigen remains unknown. This material consisted of PBMCs, mostly from graft donor cells, taken 360 days after TCRalphabeta/CD19-depleted stem cell transplant. The origin of this receptor is a boy under three years old who had a stem cell transplant for SCID, so the T cells may come from the graft donor. J is TRBJ2-3 and V is TRBV12-3 or TRBV12-4; D possibly matches TRBD1 or TRBD2 (5 bases each). CDR3 region: CASRLRDDGDTQYF. The CDR3 nucleotides read TGTGCCAGCAGGCTCCGGGACGACGGAGATACGCAGTATTTT.